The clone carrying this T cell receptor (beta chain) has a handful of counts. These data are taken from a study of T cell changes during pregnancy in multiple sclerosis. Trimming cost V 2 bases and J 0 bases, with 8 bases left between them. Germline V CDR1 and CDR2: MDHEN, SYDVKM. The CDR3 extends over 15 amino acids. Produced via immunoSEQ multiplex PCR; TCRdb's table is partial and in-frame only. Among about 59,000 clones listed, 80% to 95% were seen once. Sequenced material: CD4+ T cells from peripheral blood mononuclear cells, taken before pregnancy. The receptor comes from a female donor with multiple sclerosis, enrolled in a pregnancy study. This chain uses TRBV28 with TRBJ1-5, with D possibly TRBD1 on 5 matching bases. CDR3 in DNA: TGTGCCAGCAGTTTACCCAGGGCTAGCAATCAGCCCCAGCATTTT. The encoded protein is CASSLPRASNQPQHF. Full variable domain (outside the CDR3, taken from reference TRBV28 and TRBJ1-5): DVKVTQSSRYLVKRTGEKVFLECVQDMDHENMFWYRQDPGLGLRLIYFSYDVKMKEKGDIPEGYSVSREKKERFSLILESASTNQTSMYLCASSLPRASNQPQHFGDGTRLSIL.